Below are 27 T cell receptor beta chains sequenced from a single sample in a study of shared T cell receptors in the human thymus. Only in-frame clones appear in the TCRdb table, and some are missing; sequencing was by immunoSEQ multiplex PCR. The data show approximately 490,000 clones, approximately 80% seen once. This same sample was also part of a study on human thymus T cells.

Sequencing used thymocytes. The source of these receptors is a boy in the first two years of life with a congenital heart defect.

The CDR3 region has the DNA TGCGCCAGCAGCTTGGGGCTCTTCGGACAGCGAACTAATGAAAAACTGTTTTTT. This translates into CASSLGLFGQRTNEKLFF. J is TRBJ1-4 and V is TRBV5-1, with D possibly being TRBD1 (6 bases). Deletions cut 0 bases from V and 1 base from J, with 16 bases between. The CDR3 is made up of 18 amino acids. Germline values: CDR1 SGHRS, CDR2 YFSETQ. The whole variable domain, filled in from reference TRBV5-1 and TRBJ1-4, reads KAGVTQTPRYLIKTRGQQVTLSCSPISGHRSVSWYQQTPGQGLQFLFEYFSETQRNKGNFPGRFSGRQFSNSRSEMNVSTLELGDSALYLCASSLGLFGQRTNEKLFFGSGTQLSVL.

This chain links TRBV11-2 with TRBJ1-1; TRBD1 aligns across 9 bases. V was pared by 5 bases and J by 3 bases, with 7 bases of the junction left unmatched. CDR1 is SGHAT and CDR2 is FQNNGV in the germline V gene. The CDR3 has 15 residues. CDR3 coding DNA: TGTGCCAGCAGCCCCGTTGACAGGGGGGACACTGAAGCTTTCTTT. This encodes CASSPVDRGDTEAFF.

V usage is TRBV10-3 and J usage is TRBJ2-2; tentatively, D is TRBD1 (5 bases). The CDR3 consists of 12 residues. The V and J ends lost 7 bases and 5 bases respectively, with 8 bases between them. The germline V gene encodes CDR1 ENHRY and CDR2 SYGVKD. The CDR3 nucleotides read TGTGCCATCAAGGGGCGGACCGGGGAGCTGTTTTTT. Protein: CAIKGRTGELFF.

CDR3 residues: CASSPSGIGEQYF. Written as DNA, the CDR3 is TGTGCCAGCAGCCCAAGCGGGATCGGTGAGCAGTACTTC. The chain has TRBV11-2 and TRBJ2-7; TRBD2 agrees at 7 bases. The CDR3 contains 13 residues. The V gene's germline CDR1 is SGHAT and CDR2 FQNNGV. The V and J ends lost 5 bases and 7 bases, in that order; junction bases with no gene match: 8.

The V gene is TRBV5-8, the J gene TRBJ2-5, with 11 bases aligning to TRBD2. The better agreement between TRBJ2-7 and the DNA end casts doubt on the J call. Germline assignment: CDR1 SGHTS and CDR2 YDEGEE. This CDR3 comprises 17 residues. The CDR3 reads CASSPGLAGGSSYEQYF. CDR3 nucleotide sequence: TGTGCCAGCAGCCCTGGTCTAGCGGGAGGAAGCTCCTACGAGCAGTACTTC.

This clone was found a few times. V and J are TRBV14 and TRBJ2-4; possible D gene TRBD1, 6 bases. Trimming stripped 9 bases from V and 7 bases from J, with 16 bases between. This CDR3 region has 13 residues. Per germline, CDR1 SGHDN and CDR2 FVKESK. The CDR3 protein is CARVWAGVNIQYF. CDR3 in DNA: TGTGCCAGGGTCTGGGCAGGGGTGAACATTCAGTACTTC.

The chain recombines TRBV30 with TRBJ1-2; D might be TRBD1 (5 bases). The CDR3 loop spans 13 amino acids. V lost 5 bases and J lost 7, with 17 bases in between. Germline V lookup: CDR1 GTSNPN, CDR2 SVGIG (reference sequence). Here the CDR3 DNA reads TGTGCCTGGGCCGGGGGAACGGGATTTGGCTACACCTTC. Translation: CAWAGGTGFGYTF.

This clone was recorded a few times. V is TRBV5-6 and J is TRBJ1-6; D remains ambiguous. Germline V gene sequence: CDR1 SGHDT, CDR2 YYEEEE. The V gene lost 4 bases and the J gene lost 10 bases, with 15 bases spanning the gap. The CDR3 extends over 14 amino acids. CDR3 amino acids: CASSRLWVTSPLHF. The CDR3 DNA reads as TGTGCCAGCAGCCGATTGTGGGTGACATCACCCCTCCACTTT.

The CDR3 reads CASSRVGGEQYF. The CDR3 nucleotides read TGTGCCAGCAGTCGGGTGGGGGGCGAGCAGTACTTC. The V gene is TRBV27, the J gene TRBJ2-7; a weak D match, TRBD2 (6 bases). The CDR3 extends over 12 amino acids. With 5 bases removed from V and 6 bases from J, the gap between germline ends came to 11 bases. Germline V lookup: CDR1 MNHEY, CDR2 SMNVEV (reference sequence).

The CDR3, as DNA: TGTGCCAGCAACCACCCGGGACTAGCGGGAGGGCCCTTAGATACGCAGTATTTT. Translation gives CASNHPGLAGGPLDTQYF. This rearrangement joins TRBV13 to TRBJ2-3, with 16 bases that match TRBD2. This CDR3 region has 18 residues. V lost 7 bases to trimming and J lost 5 bases; unmatched junction nucleotides: 12. Germline V CDR1 and CDR2: PRHDT, FYEKMQ (reference sequence).

This chain joins TRBV27 and TRBJ2-7; TRBD2 matches 9 bases. Germline trimming cut 4 bases from V and 5 bases from J; bases unmatched to any gene: 9. Germline assignment: CDR1 MNHEY and CDR2 SMNVEV (reference sequence). The CDR3 has 15 amino acids. CDR3 DNA: TGTGCCAGCAGTTCGAAGCGGGAGGCCTTCGACGAGCAGTACTTC. This gives the protein CASSSKREAFDEQYF.

The chain is built from TRBV11-3 and TRBJ2-5; D is undetermined. Trimming left V 5 bases short and J 1 base short, with 17 bases between. The V gene's germline CDR1 is SGHNT and CDR2 YENEEA. This CDR3 comprises 16 residues. The CDR3 DNA is TGTGCCAGCAGCCTACCGATGGGCGACCTCCAAGAGACCCAGTACTTC. Translating gives CASSLPMGDLQETQYF.

The chain recombines TRBV30 with TRBJ2-5; D perhaps matches TRBD2 (5 bases). Between the trimmed V and J ends, which lost 3 bases and 3 bases, there was a span of 14 bases. Germline CDR1 GTSNPN, CDR2 SVGIG (reference sequence). This CDR3 contains 14 residues. The CDR3 DNA reads TGTGCCTGGAGGTCGGGGAGCGGCGAAGAGACCCAGTACTTC. Its protein product is CAWRSGSGEETQYF.

This chain connects TRBV4-3 to TRBJ1-4; D might be TRBD1 (5 bases). Germline V gene lookup returns CDR1 LGHNA and CDR2 YSLEER. V lost 1 base, J lost 7 bases, and 13 bases lay in between. This CDR3 spans 15 amino acids. CDR3 DNA sequence: TGCGCCAGCAGCCAAGTGCCGGGGAGGGGTGAAAAACTGTTTTTT. Protein: CASSQVPGRGEKLFF.

The chain recombines TRBV9 with TRBJ1-1; a possible D gene is TRBD1 (6 bases). Looked up from germline, CDR1 is SGDLS and CDR2 is YYNGEE. Trimming left V 8 bases short and J 5 bases short, with 19 bases between. The CDR3 runs 14 residues. CDR3 nucleotide sequence: TGTGCCAGTAGTACGAACAGGGAGTGGACTGAAGCTTTCTTT. This codes for CASSTNREWTEAFF.

This chain connects TRBV27 to TRBJ2-7, with 9 bases matching TRBD2. The V segment lost 5 bases and the J segment 7 bases; nucleotides outside the gene matches: 12. The CDR3 totals 15 residues. In germline, CDR1 is MNHEY, CDR2 SMNVEV (reference sequence). DNA of the CDR3: TGTGCCAGCAGTCCCGGAGGCGGGAGGGAGAATGAGCAGTACTTC. It translates to CASSPGGGRENEQYF.

The V gene is TRBV29-1, the J gene TRBJ2-3, with a weak D call TRBD2 (5 bases). CDR1 is SQVTM, CDR2 ANQGSEA, per germline. This CDR3 has 14 amino acids. Trimming cost V 6 bases and J 1 base, with 14 bases left between them. CDR3 nucleotides: TGCAGCGTGACCGGGCTAGCCGGCACAGATACGCAGTATTTT. Its translation is CSVTGLAGTDTQYF.

The chain recombines TRBV19 with TRBJ2-3; TRBD2 is a possible D gene (6 bases). Germline V gene lookup returns CDR1 LNHDA and CDR2 SQIVND (reference sequence). The CDR3 runs 13 residues. The V end was cut by 4 bases, the J end by 1 base, with 6 bases between. In nucleotides, the CDR3 is TGTGCCAGTAGTACGGGAGGCACAGATACGCAGTATTTT. Its translation is CASSTGGTDTQYF.

The chain carries TRBV15 and TRBJ1-1; TRBD1 matches at 7 bases. The CDR3 is 14 residues long. The V gene's germline CDR1 is LNHNV and CDR2 YYDKDF (reference sequence). With V trimmed by 4 bases and J by 1 base, 3 bases remained unmatched. This CDR3 is CATSTHRGNTEAFF. CDR3 coding DNA: TGTGCCACCAGCACGCACAGGGGGAACACTGAAGCTTTCTTT.

The chain has TRBV6-1 and TRBJ2-7; 7 bases are shared with TRBD1. The CDR3 has 16 amino acids. V shed 1 base and J 5 bases; nucleotides not matched to a gene: 11. Germline assignment: CDR1 MNHNS and CDR2 SASEGT. CDR3 amino acids: CASSEVPAKGADEQYF. The CDR3 DNA reads as TGTGCCAGCAGTGAAGTGCCGGCGAAGGGGGCGGACGAGCAGTACTTC.

The rearrangement links TRBV28 to TRBJ1-2, with 7 positions matching TRBD1. Germline CDR1 reads MDHEN; CDR2 reads SYDVKM. The CDR3 totals 15 residues. With 2 bases clipped from V and 2 bases from J, the junction kept 5 bases outside the gene matches. In DNA form, the CDR3 reads TGTGCCAGCAGTTTAAGGGCGACAGGGAACTATGGCTACACCTTC. It yields the protein CASSLRATGNYGYTF.

The chain combines TRBV30 with TRBJ2-7, with D tentatively TRBD1 (6 bases). The CDR3 contains 14 residues. The germline V gene encodes CDR1 GTSNPN and CDR2 SVGIG (reference sequence). V lost 2 bases and J lost 2, with 13 bases in between. The CDR3 here is CAWSPEGVPYEQYF. CDR3 DNA: TGTGCCTGGAGTCCCGAGGGGGTGCCCTACGAGCAGTACTTC.

This sequence joins TRBV7-8 and TRBJ2-1; TRBD2 is a possible D gene (5 bases). V was trimmed by 5 bases and J by 7 bases, leaving 18 bases between them. CDR1 and CDR2 from the germline V gene are SGHVS and FQNEAQ. CDR3 length equals 15 residues. The CDR3 nucleotides read TGTGCCAGCAGCGTAATCAGGACTCCTGGGAATGAGCAGTTCTTC. Protein: CASSVIRTPGNEQFF.

The chain links TRBV25-1 to TRBJ2-2; D is undetermined. Germline lookup yields CDR1 MGHDK and CDR2 SYGVNS. This CDR3 is 13 amino acids long. V lost 3 bases and J lost 6, with 8 bases in between. CDR3 nucleotide sequence: TGTGCCAGCAGTGATTTGGCTCCCGGGGAGCTGTTTTTT. This codes for CASSDLAPGELFF.

The CDR3 DNA sequence: TGTGCCAGCAGTGTCCCCTTAGGGGTTTGGAGCAATCAGCCCCAGCATTTT. Translating it yields CASSVPLGVWSNQPQHF. J is TRBJ1-5 and V is TRBV2, with TRBD1 as a possible D gene (5 bases). Germline V lookup: CDR1 SNHLY, CDR2 FYNNEI. The CDR3 loop spans 17 amino acids. V was clipped by 4 bases and J by 1 base, with 17 bases between them.

The J gene is TRBJ2-7, the V gene TRBV6-1; the match to TRBD2 covers 9 bases. Per the germline V gene, CDR1 is MNHNS and CDR2 is SASEGT. The junction had 21 bases not matched to a gene; V was cut back by 4 bases and J by 5 bases. There are 19 residues in the CDR3. The CDR3 region has the DNA TGTGCCAGCAGTGTCCGGCAGGGAAGAGGGCGGGAGGGCCCCCACGAGCAGTACTTC. Translating it yields CASSVRQGRGREGPHEQYF.

The chain uses TRBV7-9 and TRBJ1-1; 8 bases map to TRBD1. Germline V gene lookup returns CDR1 SEHNR and CDR2 FQNEAQ (reference sequence). Trimming removed 2 bases from V and 6 bases from J; junction bases left unmatched: 2. CDR3 length: 13 amino acids. The CDR3 nucleotides read TGTGCCAGCAGCTTACGGGGACAGGCTGAAGCTTTCTTT. The encoded protein is CASSLRGQAEAFF.